The present T cell receptor (beta chain) was sequenced within a study of blood T cell repertoires in COVID-19. About the research overall: From T cells, B-cell-depleted T cells, or PBMCs came the material, which was cDNA or gDNA.

The data were produced by immunoSEQ multiplex PCR, yet TCRdb's version contains in-frame clones alone and is incomplete. The top ten hold 8.9% of the sample, which has some 260,000 clones, about 80% seen once. The V gene's germline CDR1 is SGHDN and CDR2 FVKESK. J was trimmed by 4 bases and V by 4 bases; bases with no gene match: 6. This CDR3 comprises 15 residues. The chain employs TRBV14 and TRBJ2-1, with 8 bases identical to TRBD2. This TCR came from a man aged 80 or over with acute or convalescent COVID-19. Sequenced material: peripheral blood. This chain's CDR3 is CASSPRTSSYNEQFF. DNA of the CDR3: TGTGCCAGCAGCCCCCGGACTAGCAGTTACAATGAGCAGTTCTTC.